The clone carrying this T cell receptor (beta chain) has a count of ten or more. This specimen belongs to a study of Graves' ophthalmopathy and Graves' hyperthyroidism. Whole-study context: Prior to any treatment, peripheral blood was collected at the time of initial diagnosis.

Ophthalmopathy donors' eye disease showed moderate-to-severe activity, CAS of at least 3, NOSPECS of at least 4 and duration under 3 months. Trimming removed 1 base from V and 0 bases from J; junction bases left unmatched: 5. This CDR3 has 15 residues. Germline loops: CDR1 SQVTM, CDR2 ANQGSEA. The study amplified TCR beta CDR3 regions using RNA transcripts. After a first-round RT-PCR with HTBI primers, a second-round multiplex PCR was run. TCRdb re-called the multiplex PCR reads through MiXCR, storing one row per CDR3 protein. Among approximately 640,000 distinct CDR3 sequences, about 40% were seen once, and the ten largest hold over 2.5%.

The V and J genes are TRBV29-1 and TRBJ1-2; TRBD1 matches 7 bases. The origin of this receptor is an adult man with Graves' ophthalmopathy. Sequenced sample: peripheral blood. The CDR3 loop is CSVEGDRISNYGYTF. In DNA, the CDR3 is TGCAGCGTTGAAGGGGACAGAATCTCTAACTATGGCTACACCTTC.